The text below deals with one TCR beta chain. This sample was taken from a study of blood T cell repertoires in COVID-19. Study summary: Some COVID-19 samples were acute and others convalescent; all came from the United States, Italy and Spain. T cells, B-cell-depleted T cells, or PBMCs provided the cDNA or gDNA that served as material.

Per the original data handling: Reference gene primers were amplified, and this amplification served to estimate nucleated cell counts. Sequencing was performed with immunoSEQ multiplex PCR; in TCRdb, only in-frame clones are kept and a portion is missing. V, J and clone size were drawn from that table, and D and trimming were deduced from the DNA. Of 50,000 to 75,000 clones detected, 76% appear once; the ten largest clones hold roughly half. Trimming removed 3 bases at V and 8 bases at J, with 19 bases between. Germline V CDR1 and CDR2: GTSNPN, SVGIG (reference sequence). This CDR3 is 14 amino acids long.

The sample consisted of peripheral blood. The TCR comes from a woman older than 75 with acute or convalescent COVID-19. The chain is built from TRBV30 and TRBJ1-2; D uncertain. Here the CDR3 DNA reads TGTGCCTGGAGCCCCGGTCGGCTGCTGGAGGGCTACACCTTC. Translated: CAWSPGRLLEGYTF. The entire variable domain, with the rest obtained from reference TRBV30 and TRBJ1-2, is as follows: SQTIHQWPATLVQPVGSPLSLECTVEGTSNPNLYWYRQAAGRGLQLLFYSVGIGQISSEVPQNLSASRPQDRQFILSSKKLLLSDSGFYLCAWSPGRLLEGYTFGSGTRLTVV.